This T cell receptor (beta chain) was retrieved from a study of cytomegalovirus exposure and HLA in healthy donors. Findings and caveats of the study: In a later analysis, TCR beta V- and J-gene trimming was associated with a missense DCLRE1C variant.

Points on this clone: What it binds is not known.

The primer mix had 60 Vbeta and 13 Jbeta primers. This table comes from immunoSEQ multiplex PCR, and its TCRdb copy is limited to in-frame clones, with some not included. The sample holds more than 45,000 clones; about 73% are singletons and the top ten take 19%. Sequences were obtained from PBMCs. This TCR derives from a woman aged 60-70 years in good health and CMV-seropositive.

This CDR3 is CASSYGQGADEQYF. DNA of the CDR3: TGTGCCAGCAGTTACGGGCAGGGGGCTGACGAGCAGTACTTC. The rearrangement links TRBV6-5 to TRBJ2-7; 8 nucleotides align to TRBD1. Trimming took 2 bases from V and 5 from J; bases not matched to a gene: 5. Germline loops: CDR1 MNHEY, CDR2 SVGAGI. The CDR3 is 14 amino acids.